The TCR beta chain under discussion was sequenced for a study of cytomegalovirus exposure and HLA in healthy donors. The study's findings and limits: It was reported that the classifier diagnosed cytomegalovirus status with high specificity and sensitivity in both the original and validation cohorts. Three chains linked to CMV were shown in vitro to be specific for CMV antigens.

Comments on this clone: Its antigen is not identified.

Germline V gene lookup returns CDR1 MRHNA and CDR2 SNTAGT. The CDR3 loop spans 13 amino acids. Trimming shortened V by 3 bases and J by 10 bases, and 15 bases separated the two germline ends. The method was immunoSEQ multiplex PCR; TCRdb's version includes in-frame clones alone and lacks a portion of them. Of 150,000 to 200,000 clones in the sample, around 90% were seen once. The validation cohort, a group of more than 100 subjects, included the donors and was separate from the approximately 650-subject first cohort. This rearrangement joins TRBV6-4 to TRBJ2-5; D is perhaps TRBD2 (5 bases). The clonotype was recovered from a woman between 18 and 29 years old in good health and CMV-seropositive. Sequencing used PBMCs. The CDR3 DNA follows: TGTGCCAGCAGTGAGAGGGCCCGCCGCGGCCAGTACTTC. It encodes CASSERARRGQYF.